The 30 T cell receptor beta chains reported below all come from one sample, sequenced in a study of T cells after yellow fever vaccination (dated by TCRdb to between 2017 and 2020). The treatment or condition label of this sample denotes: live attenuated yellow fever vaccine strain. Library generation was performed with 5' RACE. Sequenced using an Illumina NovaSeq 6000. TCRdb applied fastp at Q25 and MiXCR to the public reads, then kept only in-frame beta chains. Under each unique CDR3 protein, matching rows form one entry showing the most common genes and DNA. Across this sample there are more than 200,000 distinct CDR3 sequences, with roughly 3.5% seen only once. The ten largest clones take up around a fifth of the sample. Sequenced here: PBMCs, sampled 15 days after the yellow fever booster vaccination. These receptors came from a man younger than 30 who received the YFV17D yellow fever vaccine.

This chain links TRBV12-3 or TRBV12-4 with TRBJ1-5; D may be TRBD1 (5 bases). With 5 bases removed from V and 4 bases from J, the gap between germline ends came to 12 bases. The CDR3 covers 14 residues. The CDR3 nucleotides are TGTGCCAGCAGTCCCCAGGGCCGAAATCAGCCCCAGCATTTT. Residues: CASSPQGRNQPQHF.

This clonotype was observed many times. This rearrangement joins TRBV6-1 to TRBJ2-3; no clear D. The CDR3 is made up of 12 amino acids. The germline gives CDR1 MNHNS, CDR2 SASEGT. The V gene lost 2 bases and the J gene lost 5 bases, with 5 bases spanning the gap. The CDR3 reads CASSEYQDTQYF. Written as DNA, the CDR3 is TGTGCCAGCAGTGAATATCAAGATACGCAGTATTTT.

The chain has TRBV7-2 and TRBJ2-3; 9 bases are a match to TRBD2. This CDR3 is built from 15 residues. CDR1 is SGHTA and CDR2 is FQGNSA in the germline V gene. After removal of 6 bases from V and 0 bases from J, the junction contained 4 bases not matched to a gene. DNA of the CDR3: TGTGCCAGCAGTTACGCGGGGGGGAGCACAGATACGCAGTATTTT. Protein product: CASSYAGGSTDTQYF.

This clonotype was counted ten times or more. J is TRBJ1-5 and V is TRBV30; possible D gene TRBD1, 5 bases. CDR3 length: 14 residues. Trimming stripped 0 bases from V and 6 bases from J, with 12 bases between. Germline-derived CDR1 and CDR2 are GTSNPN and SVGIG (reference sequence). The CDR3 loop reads CAWSVSGLGQPQHF. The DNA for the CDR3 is TGTGCCTGGAGTGTCTCAGGGTTAGGTCAGCCCCAGCATTTT.

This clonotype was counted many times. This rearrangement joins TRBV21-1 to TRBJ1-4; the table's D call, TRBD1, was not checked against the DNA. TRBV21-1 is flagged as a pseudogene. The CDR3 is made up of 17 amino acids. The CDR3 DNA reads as TGTGCCAGCAGCAAAGCCTTCAACAGGTATCCTAATGAAAAACTGTTTTTT. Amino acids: CASSKAFNRYPNEKLFF.

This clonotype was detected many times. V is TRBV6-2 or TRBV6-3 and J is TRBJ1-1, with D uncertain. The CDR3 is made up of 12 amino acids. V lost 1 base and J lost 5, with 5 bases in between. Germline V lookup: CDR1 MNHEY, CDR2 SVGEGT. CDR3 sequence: CASSYFLTEAFF. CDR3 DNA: TGTGCCAGCAGTTACTTTTTGACTGAAGCTTTCTTT.

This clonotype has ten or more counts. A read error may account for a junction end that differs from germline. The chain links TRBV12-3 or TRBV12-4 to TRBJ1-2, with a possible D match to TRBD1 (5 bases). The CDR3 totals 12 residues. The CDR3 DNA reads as TGTGCCAGCAGCCGGCGGGGGGATGGCCACACCTTC. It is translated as CASSRRGDGHTF.

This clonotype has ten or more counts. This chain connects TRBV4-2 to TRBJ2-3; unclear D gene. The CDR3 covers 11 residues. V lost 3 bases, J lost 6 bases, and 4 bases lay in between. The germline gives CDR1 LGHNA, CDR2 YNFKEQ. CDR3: CASSHADTQYF. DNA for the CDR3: TGTGCCAGCAGCCATGCGGATACGCAGTATTTT.

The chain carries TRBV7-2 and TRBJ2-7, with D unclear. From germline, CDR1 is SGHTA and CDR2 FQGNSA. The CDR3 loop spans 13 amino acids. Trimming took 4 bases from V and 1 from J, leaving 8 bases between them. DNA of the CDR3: TGTGCCAGCAGCTCAAGATTTTCCTACGAGCAGTACTTC. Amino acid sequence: CASSSRFSYEQYF.

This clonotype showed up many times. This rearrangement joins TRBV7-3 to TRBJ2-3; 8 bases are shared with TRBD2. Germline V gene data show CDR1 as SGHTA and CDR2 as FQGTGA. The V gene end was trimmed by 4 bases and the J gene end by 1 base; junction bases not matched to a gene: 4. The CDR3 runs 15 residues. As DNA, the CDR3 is TGTGCCAGCAGCTCCCAGCGGGGGCGCACAGATACGCAGTATTTT. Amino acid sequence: CASSSQRGRTDTQYF.

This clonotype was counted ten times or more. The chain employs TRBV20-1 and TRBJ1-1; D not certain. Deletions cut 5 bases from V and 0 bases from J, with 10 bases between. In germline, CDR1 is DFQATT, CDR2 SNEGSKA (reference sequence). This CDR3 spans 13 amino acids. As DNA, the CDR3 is TGCAGTGCTGGGCTCCATATGAACACTGAAGCTTTCTTT. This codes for CSAGLHMNTEAFF.

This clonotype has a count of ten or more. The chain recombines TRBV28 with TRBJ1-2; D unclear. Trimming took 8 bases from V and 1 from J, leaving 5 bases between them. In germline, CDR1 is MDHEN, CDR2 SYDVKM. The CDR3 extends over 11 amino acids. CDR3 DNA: TGTGCCAGCTGGGTTAACTATGGCTACACCTTC. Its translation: CASWVNYGYTF.

The CDR3 reads CASSDWDPGATYEQYF. The CDR3 region has the DNA TGTGCCAGCAGTGATTGGGACCCGGGAGCAACCTACGAGCAGTACTTC. The V and J genes are TRBV2 and TRBJ2-7, with a weak D call TRBD2 (6 bases). The CDR3 spans 16 residues. Trimming removed 3 bases from V and 2 bases from J, with 17 bases in between. Germline assignment: CDR1 SNHLY and CDR2 FYNNEI.

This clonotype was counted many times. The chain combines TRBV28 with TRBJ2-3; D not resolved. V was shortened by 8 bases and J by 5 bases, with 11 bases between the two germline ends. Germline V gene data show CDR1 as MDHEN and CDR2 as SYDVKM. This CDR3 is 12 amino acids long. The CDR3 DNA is TGTGCCAGCCGCTTATTGGGAGATACGCAGTATTTT. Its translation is CASRLLGDTQYF.

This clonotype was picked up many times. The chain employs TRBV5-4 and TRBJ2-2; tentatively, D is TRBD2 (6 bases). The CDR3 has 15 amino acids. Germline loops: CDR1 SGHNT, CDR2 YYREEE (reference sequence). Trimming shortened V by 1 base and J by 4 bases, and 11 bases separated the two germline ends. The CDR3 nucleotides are TGTGCCAGCAGCTTGCAGGCGGGACCCACCGGGGAGCTGTTTTTT. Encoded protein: CASSLQAGPTGELFF. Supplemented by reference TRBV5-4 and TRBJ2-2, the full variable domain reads ETGVTQSPTHLIKTRGQQVTLRCSSQSGHNTVSWYQQALGQGPQFIFQYYREEENGRGNFPPRFSGLQFPNYSSELNVNALELDDSALYLCASSLQAGPTGELFFGEGSRLTVL.

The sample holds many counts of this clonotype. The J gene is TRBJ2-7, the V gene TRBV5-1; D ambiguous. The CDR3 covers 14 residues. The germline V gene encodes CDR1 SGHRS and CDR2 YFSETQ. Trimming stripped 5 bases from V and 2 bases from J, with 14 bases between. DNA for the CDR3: TGCGCCAGCAGGGATACGGACGGACCCTACGAGCAGTACTTC. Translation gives CASRDTDGPYEQYF.

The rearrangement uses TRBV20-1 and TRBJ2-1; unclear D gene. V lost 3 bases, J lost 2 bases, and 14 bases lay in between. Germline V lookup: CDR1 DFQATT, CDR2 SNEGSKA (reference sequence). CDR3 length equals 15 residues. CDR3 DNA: TGCAGTGCTAGGCCCTCAGGTGTTACCTACAATGAGCAGTTCTTC. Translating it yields CSARPSGVTYNEQFF.

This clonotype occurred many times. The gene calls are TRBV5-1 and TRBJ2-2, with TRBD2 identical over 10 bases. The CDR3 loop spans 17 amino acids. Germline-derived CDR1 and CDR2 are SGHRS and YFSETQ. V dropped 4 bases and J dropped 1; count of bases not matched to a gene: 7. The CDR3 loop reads CASSQEGLAMNTGELFF. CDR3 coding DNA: TGCGCCAGCAGCCAAGAGGGACTAGCGATGAACACCGGGGAGCTGTTTTTT.

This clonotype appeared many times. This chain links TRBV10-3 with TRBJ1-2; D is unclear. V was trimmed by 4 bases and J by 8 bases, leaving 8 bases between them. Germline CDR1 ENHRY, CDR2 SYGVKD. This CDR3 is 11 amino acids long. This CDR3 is CAISGFLGYTF. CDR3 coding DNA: TGTGCCATCAGTGGATTCCTAGGCTACACCTTC.

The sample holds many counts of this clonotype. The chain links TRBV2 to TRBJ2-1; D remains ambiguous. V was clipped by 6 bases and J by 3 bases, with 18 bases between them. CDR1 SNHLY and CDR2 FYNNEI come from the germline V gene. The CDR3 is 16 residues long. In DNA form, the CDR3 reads TGTGCCAGCAGAGGGTGGAGCTATGGGGTCTACAATGAGCAGTTCTTC. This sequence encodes CASRGWSYGVYNEQFF. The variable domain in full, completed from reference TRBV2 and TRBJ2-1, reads EPEVTQTPSHQVTQMGQEVILRCVPISNHLYFYWYRQILGQKVEFLVSFYNNEISEKSEIFDDQFSVERPDGSNFTLKIRSTKLEDSAMYFCASRGWSYGVYNEQFFGPGTRLTVL.

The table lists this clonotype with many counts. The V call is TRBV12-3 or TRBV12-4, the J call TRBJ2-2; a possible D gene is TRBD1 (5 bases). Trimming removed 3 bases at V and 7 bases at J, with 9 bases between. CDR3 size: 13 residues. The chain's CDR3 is CASSFTGYGELFF. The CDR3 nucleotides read TGTGCCAGCAGTTTTACAGGATACGGGGAGCTGTTTTTT.

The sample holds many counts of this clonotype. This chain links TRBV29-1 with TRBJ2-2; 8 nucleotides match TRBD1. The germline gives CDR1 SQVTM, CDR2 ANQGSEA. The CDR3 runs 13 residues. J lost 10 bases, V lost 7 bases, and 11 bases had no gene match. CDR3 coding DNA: TGCAGCGGTGGGGGGCAGGGGGCGATGGAGCTGTTTTTT. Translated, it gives CSGGGQGAMELFF.

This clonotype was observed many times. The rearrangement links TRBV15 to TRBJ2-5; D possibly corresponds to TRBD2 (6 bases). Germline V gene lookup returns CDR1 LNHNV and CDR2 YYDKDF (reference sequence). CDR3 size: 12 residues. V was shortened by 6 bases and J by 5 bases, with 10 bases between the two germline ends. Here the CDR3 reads CATRGGGETQYF. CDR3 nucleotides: TGTGCCACCAGGGGGGGTGGGGAGACCCAGTACTTC.

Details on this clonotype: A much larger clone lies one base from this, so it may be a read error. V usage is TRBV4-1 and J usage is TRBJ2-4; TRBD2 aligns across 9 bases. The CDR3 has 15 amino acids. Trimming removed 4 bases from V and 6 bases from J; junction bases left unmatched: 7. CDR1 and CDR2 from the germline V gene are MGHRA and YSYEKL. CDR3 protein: CASSRVWRGGNIQYF. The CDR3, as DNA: TGCGCCAGCAGCCGCGTGTGGCGGGGGGGAAACATTCAGTACTTC.

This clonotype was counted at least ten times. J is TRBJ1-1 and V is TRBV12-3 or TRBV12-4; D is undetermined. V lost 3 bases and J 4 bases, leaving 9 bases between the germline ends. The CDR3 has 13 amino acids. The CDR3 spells CASSLGGSTEAFF. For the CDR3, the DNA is TGTGCCAGCAGTTTGGGAGGAAGCACTGAAGCTTTCTTT.

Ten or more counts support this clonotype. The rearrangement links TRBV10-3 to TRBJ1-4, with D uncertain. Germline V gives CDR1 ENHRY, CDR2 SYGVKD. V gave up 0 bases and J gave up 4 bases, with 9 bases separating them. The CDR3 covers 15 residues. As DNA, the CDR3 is TGTGCCATCAGTGAGTCGACTGCTAATAATGAAAAACTGTTTTTT. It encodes CAISESTANNEKLFF.

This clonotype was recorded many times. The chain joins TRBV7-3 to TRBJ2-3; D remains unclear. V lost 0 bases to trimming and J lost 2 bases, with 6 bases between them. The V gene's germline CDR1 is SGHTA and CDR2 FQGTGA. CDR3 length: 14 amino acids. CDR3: CASSLTRPTDTQYF. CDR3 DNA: TGTGCCAGCAGCTTAACGAGACCCACAGATACGCAGTATTTT. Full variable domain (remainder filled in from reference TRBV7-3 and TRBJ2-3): GAGVSQTPSNKVTEKGKYVELRCDPISGHTALYWYRQSLGQGPEFLIYFQGTGAADDSGLPNDRFFAVRPEGSVSTLKIQRTERGDSAVYLCASSLTRPTDTQYFGPGTRLTVL.

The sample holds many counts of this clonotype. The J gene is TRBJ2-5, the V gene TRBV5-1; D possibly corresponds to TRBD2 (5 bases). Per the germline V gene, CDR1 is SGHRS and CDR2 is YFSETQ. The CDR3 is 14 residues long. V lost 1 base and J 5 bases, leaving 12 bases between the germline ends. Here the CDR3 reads CASSLIGDGETQYF. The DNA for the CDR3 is TGCGCCAGCAGCTTGATCGGGGATGGGGAGACCCAGTACTTC. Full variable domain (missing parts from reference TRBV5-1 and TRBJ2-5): KAGVTQTPRYLIKTRGQQVTLSCSPISGHRSVSWYQQTPGQGLQFLFEYFSETQRNKGNFPGRFSGRQFSNSRSEMNVSTLELGDSALYLCASSLIGDGETQYFGPGTRLLVL.

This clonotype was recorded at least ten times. CDR3 region: CASSSGGDTEAFF. The CDR3, as DNA: TGCGCCAGCAGCTCCGGGGGAGACACTGAAGCTTTCTTT. This chain uses TRBV5-1 with TRBJ1-1; D perhaps matches TRBD1 (5 bases). With 3 bases removed from V and 3 bases from J, the gap between germline ends came to 9 bases. CDR1 and CDR2 (germline): SGHRS, YFSETQ. CDR3 length equals 13 residues.

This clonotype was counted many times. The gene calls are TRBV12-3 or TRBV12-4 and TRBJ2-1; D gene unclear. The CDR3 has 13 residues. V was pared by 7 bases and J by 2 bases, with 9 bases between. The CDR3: CASTPRAYNEQFF. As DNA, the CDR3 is TGTGCCAGCACCCCTCGGGCCTACAATGAGCAGTTCTTC.